This T cell receptor beta chain was found in a study of shared clonotypes between healthy human individuals. The assay was immunoSEQ multiplex PCR, and TCRdb's table has in-frame clones only and misses some. This table holds about 2 million clones, roughly 94% found once. A note on this clone: Its specificity is unknown.

Study-wide points: A generally larger estimated richness was seen in naive subsets than in memory subsets.

The ends lost 4 bases at V and 4 bases at J; junction bases unmatched: 6. The CDR3 extends over 14 amino acids. Germline CDR1 ENHRY, CDR2 SYGVKD. Material: naive CD4+ T cells sorted from blood. Specified subset: CD45RA+ positively selected. The sequence derives from a man between 18 and 29 years old in good health. V and J are TRBV10-3 and TRBJ1-2; the match to TRBD1 covers 7 bases. The CDR3 reads CAISVTGVGYGYTF. The CDR3 coding sequence is TGTGCCATCAGTGTCACAGGGGTTGGCTATGGCTACACCTTC.